Listed below are T cell receptor beta chains from one sample, sequenced in a study of response to subunit inactivated influenza vaccine. Via MiXCR, TCRdb re-called the RT-PCR reads, giving one row per CDR3 protein. The sample lists 450,000 to 700,000 distinct CDR3 sequences, 14% occurring once. This material consisted of PBMCs from blood, taken roughly 12 days after vaccination. The receptors shown here come from a man aged 45 to 65 who received an inactivated influenza vaccine. Each CDR3 is given with its conserved first and last residue. A D gene is named only where the DNA matches it firmly. For some rows the clone size is stated as once, few or many, or as a class when expanded; others skip it.

d_gene	j_gene	abundance	v_gene	CDR3aa	CDR3nt
NA	TRBJ1-1	NA	TRBV29-1	CSVVGNTEAFF	TGCAGCGTTGTGGGGAACACTGAAGCTTTCTTT
TRBD2	TRBJ2-1	few	TRBV15	CATSRVAGGYNEQFF	TGTGCCACCAGCAGAGTCGCGGGGGGCTACAATGAGCAGTTCTTC
NA	TRBJ1-2	NA	TRBV24-1	CATSDNQFFYGYTF	TGTGCCACCAGTGATAATCAGTTCTTCTATGGCTACACCTTC
NA	TRBJ1-2	many	TRBV5-1	CASSLGRYYGYTF	TGCGCCAGCAGCTTGGGACGGTACTATGGCTACACCTTC
TRBD2	TRBJ2-1	NA	TRBV20-1	CSEAPSGSNEQFF	TGCAGTGAGGCGCCTAGCGGGTCCAATGAGCAGTTCTTC
NA	TRBJ2-2	NA	TRBV25-1	CASSGGGLTGSTGELFF	TGTGCCAGCAGTGGAGGGGGGTTGACAGGGTCCACCGGGGAGCTGTTTTTT
TRBD1	TRBJ1-2	few	TRBV10-3	CAISGDRGTTYGYTF	TGTGCCATCAGTGGGGACAGGGGTACCACCTATGGCTACACCTTC
NA	TRBJ2-7	NA	TRBV7-9	CASSFHGSYEQYF	TGTGCCAGCAGCTTCCACGGCTCCTACGAGCAGTACTTC
TRBD2	TRBJ2-3	many	TRBV10-3	CATAGAQLRGTDTQYF	TGTGCCACAGCGGGAGCTCAACTTCGGGGGACAGATACGCAGTATTTT
NA	TRBJ2-3	few	TRBV20-1	CSARARDSTDTQYF	TGCAGTGCTAGAGCCCGGGACTCCACAGATACGCAGTATTTT
TRBD2	TRBJ2-3	NA	TRBV7-8	CASSLDRLAVTDTQYF	TGTGCCAGCAGCTTAGACCGACTAGCGGTCACAGATACGCAGTATTTT
NA	TRBJ1-6	NA	TRBV7-2	CASSPSEQASNSPLHF	TGTGCCAGCAGCCCATCTGAGCAGGCCTCCAATTCACCCCTCCACTTT
TRBD1	TRBJ2-1	few	TRBV12-3/TRBV12-4	CASSDPTGQGYNNEQFF	TGTGCCAGCAGCGACCCAACGGGACAGGGGTACAACAATGAGCAGTTCTTC
NA	TRBJ2-5	many	TRBV20-1	CSAALWHQETQYF	TGCAGTGCTGCCCTCTGGCACCAAGAGACCCAGTACTTC